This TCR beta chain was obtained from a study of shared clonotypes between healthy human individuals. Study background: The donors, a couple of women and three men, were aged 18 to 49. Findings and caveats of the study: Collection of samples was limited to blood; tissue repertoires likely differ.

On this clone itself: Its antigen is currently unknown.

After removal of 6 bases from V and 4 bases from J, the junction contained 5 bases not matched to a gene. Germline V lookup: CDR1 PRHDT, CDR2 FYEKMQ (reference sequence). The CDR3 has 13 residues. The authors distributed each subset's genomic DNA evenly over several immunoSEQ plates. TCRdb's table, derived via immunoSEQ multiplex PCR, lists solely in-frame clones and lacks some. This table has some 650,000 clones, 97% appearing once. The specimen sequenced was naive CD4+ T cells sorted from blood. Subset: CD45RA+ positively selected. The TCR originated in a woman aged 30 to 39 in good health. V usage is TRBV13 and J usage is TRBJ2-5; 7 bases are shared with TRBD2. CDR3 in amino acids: CASSRRGLETQYF. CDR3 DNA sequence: TGTGCCAGCAGTAGGCGGGGGTTAGAGACCCAGTACTTC.